The 32 T cell receptor beta chains given below trace back to one sample, sequenced in a study of long-term antiretroviral therapy in people with HIV (dated by TCRdb to the early 2020s). The immunoSEQ hsTCRB v3.0 assay was used at survey level resolution to sequence the TRB variable region. Here the immuneACCESS table is served through TCRdb, limited to in-frame sequences with V and J called. Missing clones are a known gap in these copies; in checked studies unresolved V genes cover under half, and the rest lacks a known reason. In all, the sample holds around 32,000 clones, and 97% of those were seen once. The ten largest account for around 2% of the sample. Sample: unsorted PBMCs, taken 7.6 years after starting antiretroviral therapy. The receptor set was obtained from a young man with HIV.

This chain uses TRBV11-1 with TRBJ2-7; D is perhaps TRBD2 (6 bases). This CDR3 has 17 amino acids. The germline CDR1 and CDR2 sequences are SGHAT and FQDESV (reference sequence). V was trimmed by 5 bases and J by 3 bases, leaving 23 bases between them. Here the CDR3 reads CASSKTTLAHLGYEQYF. In DNA form, the CDR3 reads TGTGCCAGCAGCAAAACAACACTAGCACATCTAGGCTACGAGCAGTACTTC.

V and J are TRBV6-6 and TRBJ1-2; D gene uncertain. Germline loops: CDR1 MNHNY, CDR2 SVGAGI (reference sequence). The CDR3 loop spans 13 amino acids. The ends were cut back, 6 bases at V and 2 bases at J, with 10 bases in the middle. The CDR3, as DNA: TGTGCCAGCAGGACTCAGAGAAACTATGGCTACACCTTC. Its translation: CASRTQRNYGYTF.

This clone was recorded once. The J gene is TRBJ1-2, the V gene TRBV6-1; D call uncertain. Germline V gives CDR1 MNHNS, CDR2 SASEGT. The germline V and J ends were trimmed by 2 bases and 8 bases, with 12 bases remaining between them. The CDR3 has 13 residues. CDR3 sequence: CASSENSIGGYTF. CDR3 DNA sequence: TGTGCCAGCAGTGAAAACAGTATAGGCGGCTACACCTTC.

V gene TRBV27 combines with J gene TRBJ1-4; D is uncertain. V lost 6 bases and J 0 bases, leaving 11 bases between the germline ends. From germline, CDR1 is MNHEY and CDR2 SMNVEV (reference sequence). The CDR3 sequence is 15 residues long. The CDR3 region is CASRNSRATNEKLFF. The CDR3 nucleotides are TGTGCCAGCAGGAACAGCCGTGCAACTAATGAAAAACTGTTTTTT.

The chain recombines TRBV7-8 with TRBJ2-1, with TRBD2 matching 8 bases. Germline V gene sequence: CDR1 SGHVS, CDR2 FQNEAQ. The CDR3 is 14 residues long. Unmatched junction bases numbered 7, after V lost 5 bases and J lost 7 bases. The CDR3 DNA sequence: TGTGCCAGCAGCCCCCCCCAGCGGGGGAATGAGCAGTTCTTC. Translated: CASSPPQRGNEQFF.

This chain links TRBV4-2 with TRBJ2-1; 7 bases agree with TRBD2. This CDR3 has 15 amino acids. CDR1 is LGHNA and CDR2 is YNFKEQ in the germline V gene. With V trimmed by 4 bases and J by 4 bases, 7 bases remained unmatched. The CDR3 is CASSPQSSGYNEQFF. The DNA of the CDR3 is TGTGCCAGCAGCCCGCAATCTAGCGGATACAATGAGCAGTTCTTC.

This clone appeared once. The V and J genes are TRBV19 and TRBJ1-4; 9 positions agree with TRBD1. The ends lost 3 bases at V and 8 bases at J; junction bases unmatched: 10. The CDR3 consists of 16 residues. Germline V gene sequence: CDR1 LNHDA, CDR2 SQIVND (reference sequence). The CDR3 nucleotides read TGTGCCAGTAGTATTCGGGACAGGGACGGAGAGGAAAAACTGTTTTTT. Translated: CASSIRDRDGEEKLFF.

The genes are TRBV7-9 and TRBJ2-2; no firm D call. The CDR3 is made up of 12 amino acids. V gave up 1 base and J gave up 5 bases, with 2 bases separating them. The germline gives CDR1 SEHNR, CDR2 FQNEAQ (reference sequence). The CDR3 loop is CASSLETGELFF. The CDR3 DNA is TGTGCCAGCAGCTTAGAGACCGGGGAGCTGTTTTTT.

The rearrangement joins TRBV5-8 to TRBJ2-2, with 8 nucleotides matching TRBD1. Germline V lookup: CDR1 SGHTS, CDR2 YDEGEE. This CDR3 is built from 15 residues. Germline trimming cut 10 bases from V and 2 bases from J; bases unmatched to any gene: 10. The CDR3 sequence is CAGRDRTLNTGELFF. CDR3 DNA sequence: TGTGCCGGCCGGGACAGGACCTTAAACACCGGGGAGCTGTTTTTT. The full variable domain, completed using reference TRBV5-8 and TRBJ2-2, is EAGVTQSPTHLIKTRGQQATLRCSPISGHTSVYWYQQALGLGLQFLLWYDEGEERNRGNFPPRFSGRQFPNYSSELNVNALELEDSALYLCAGRDRTLNTGELFFGEGSRLTVL.

The chain recombines TRBV7-8 with TRBJ1-3; D unclear. The V gene lost 2 bases and the J gene lost 9 bases, with 11 bases spanning the gap. The CDR3 has 13 residues. The germline V gene encodes CDR1 SGHVS and CDR2 FQNEAQ. In DNA, the CDR3 is TGTGCCAGCAGCTTAATCGGGAGCGGCACCATATATTTT. It is translated as CASSLIGSGTIYF.

This chain uses TRBV7-6 with TRBJ2-1; D is unclear. Germline CDR1 is SGHVS and CDR2 is FNYEAQ. V lost 1 base and J lost 6, with 7 bases in between. This CDR3 is 13 amino acids long. CDR3 region: CASSLDYPNEQFF. CDR3 sequence (DNA): TGTGCCAGCAGCTTAGACTACCCCAATGAGCAGTTCTTC.

V and J are TRBV9 and TRBJ2-2; 7 nucleotides line up with TRBD2. This CDR3 has 16 residues. V trimming: 7 bases; J trimming: 6 bases; junction bases outside the gene matches: 15. Germline V lookup: CDR1 SGDLS, CDR2 YYNGEE. The CDR3: CASDPSGTIRPGELFF. The DNA of the CDR3 is TGTGCCAGCGACCCTTCCGGGACTATAAGGCCCGGGGAGCTGTTTTTT. Full variable domain (rest looked up from reference TRBV9 and TRBJ2-2): DSGVTQTPKHLITATGQRVTLRCSPRSGDLSVYWYQQSLDQGLQFLIQYYNGEERAKGNILERFSAQQFPDLHSELNLSSLELGDSALYFCASDPSGTIRPGELFFGEGSRLTVL.

Only a few counts were recorded for this clone. Its ends do not fully match the called genes, so a read error is possible. This chain joins TRBV7-7 and TRBJ2-1, with a tentative D call TRBD2 (5 bases). The CDR3 has 14 residues. In germline, CDR1 is SSHAT, CDR2 FNYEAQ (reference sequence). CDR3 DNA sequence: TGTGCTAGCACCTTATTGGCGTCCGGAGGTGAGCAGTTCTTC. Its translation: CASTLLASGGEQFF.

The chain employs TRBV30 and TRBJ2-1, with D perhaps TRBD2 (6 bases). The V and J ends lost 0 bases and 10 bases respectively, with 10 bases between them. CDR3 length: 12 amino acids. Germline-derived CDR1 and CDR2 are GTSNPN and SVGIG (reference sequence). The CDR3: CAWSVRLAEQFF. CDR3 DNA: TGTGCCTGGAGTGTACGCCTAGCGGAGCAGTTCTTC.

Concerning this clone: One end of the junction varies from germline; a read error may be responsible. The CDR3 DNA is TGTGCCAGCAGCCTAGGGACAGGACCGATCTCTGGAAACACCATATATTTT. It codes for CASSLGTGPISGNTIYF. The V and J genes are TRBV13 and TRBJ1-3; 8 nucleotides match TRBD1. The V gene's germline CDR1 is PRHDT and CDR2 FYEKMQ (reference sequence). This CDR3 is built from 17 residues.

This sequence joins TRBV9 and TRBJ2-7; 7 bases line up with TRBD2. Losses at the gene ends were 1 base for V and 3 bases for J; bases not matched to a gene: 7. The CDR3 is 15 amino acids. Germline V gene data show CDR1 as SGDLS and CDR2 as YYNGEE. The CDR3 spells CASSVTAGMGYEQYF. CDR3 sequence (DNA): TGTGCCAGCAGCGTAACAGCGGGAATGGGCTACGAGCAGTACTTC.

The CDR3 sequence: CSVEEEGSTGGAGYTF. The CDR3 bases are TGCAGCGTTGAAGAGGAGGGGTCGACAGGGGGCGCTGGCTACACCTTC. The rearrangement links TRBV29-1 to TRBJ1-2; 10 bases align to TRBD1. CDR1 and CDR2 from the germline V gene are SQVTM and ANQGSEA. Trimming took 0 bases from V and 7 from J; bases not matched to a gene: 11. CDR3 length equals 16 residues.

V is TRBV7-5 and J is TRBJ1-5. TRBV7-5 is shown as a pseudogene. CDR3 length: 15 amino acids. In DNA, the CDR3 is TGTGCCAGACAGGCGGACTTTTATAGCAATCAGCCCCAGCATTTT. This encodes CARQADFYSNQPQHF.

This chain links TRBV27 with TRBJ2-7, with 9 bases lining up with TRBD2. The CDR3 consists of 17 residues. Looked up from germline, CDR1 is MNHEY and CDR2 is SMNVEV (reference sequence). With V trimmed by 3 bases and J by 3 bases, 12 bases remained unmatched. In DNA form, the CDR3 reads TGTGCCAGCAGTTTTAGGTCGCGGGAGGGCCAGCACTACGAGCAGTACTTC. It codes for CASSFRSREGQHYEQYF.

This rearrangement joins TRBV6-5 to TRBJ1-1, with TRBD1 as a possible D gene (5 bases). From germline, CDR1 is MNHEY and CDR2 SVGAGI. The V and J ends lost 6 bases and 5 bases respectively, with 13 bases between them. The CDR3 totals 13 residues. The CDR3, as DNA: TGTGCCAGCAGCGAGGGGCGGTGGACTGAAGCTTTCTTT. Residues: CASSEGRWTEAFF.

The chain employs TRBV6-6 and TRBJ2-3, with a tentative D call TRBD2 (6 bases). V lost 2 bases to trimming and J lost 6 bases, with 12 bases between them. The CDR3 runs to 14 residues. Germline CDR1 is MNHNY and CDR2 is SVGAGI (reference sequence). The CDR3, as DNA: TGTGCCAGCAGTTACGGGCTAGCGAAGGATACGCAGTATTTT. Translating it yields CASSYGLAKDTQYF.

The V gene is TRBV29-1, the J gene TRBJ2-5; D call uncertain. V dropped 4 bases and J dropped 5 bases, with 11 bases sitting between them. CDR3 length: 12 residues. Germline V gene sequence: CDR1 SQVTM, CDR2 ANQGSEA. This CDR3 is CSVGGSPETQYF. DNA for the CDR3: TGCAGCGTTGGGGGTAGTCCGGAGACCCAGTACTTC.

This rearrangement joins TRBV10-3 to TRBJ2-3; D remains ambiguous. This CDR3 contains 11 residues. Germline loops: CDR1 ENHRY, CDR2 SYGVKD. The V gene lost 10 bases and the J gene lost 5 bases, with 10 bases spanning the gap. The CDR3 loop is CATADKDTQYF. The CDR3 nucleotides read TGTGCCACGGCGGATAAAGATACGCAGTATTTT.

V and J are TRBV19 and TRBJ2-2; a possible D gene is TRBD1 (5 bases). The CDR3 loop spans 16 amino acids. CDR1 and CDR2 (germline): LNHDA, SQIVND (reference sequence). V lost 5 bases and J lost 1, with 14 bases in between. CDR3 sequence (DNA): TGTGCCAGTAGTCTAACTCCTAGGGGGAACACCGGGGAGCTGTTTTTT. This codes for CASSLTPRGNTGELFF.

The V gene is TRBV6-5, the J gene TRBJ1-2; a weak D match, TRBD1 (6 bases). The V gene's germline CDR1 is MNHEY and CDR2 SVGAGI. V was pared by 2 bases and J by 10 bases, with 14 bases between. This CDR3 has 13 amino acids. CDR3 nucleotide sequence: TGTGCCAGCAGTTACGGACCGGGGGCGCACTACACCTTC. It specifies CASSYGPGAHYTF.

This clone came up a few times. The CDR3 DNA sequence: TGTGCCAGCAGCTTGGGGTTGGGACCCGGGGAGCTGTTTTTT. Protein product: CASSLGLGPGELFF. The V gene is TRBV7-3, the J gene TRBJ2-2; TRBD1 or TRBD2 may be the D gene (5 bases each). V was clipped by 3 bases and J by 6 bases, with 11 bases between them. Germline-derived CDR1 and CDR2 are SGHTA and FQGTGA. The CDR3 has 14 residues.

V and J are TRBV5-1 and TRBJ1-1, with TRBD1 identical over 10 bases. J was trimmed by 4 bases and V by 0 bases; bases with no gene match: 6. Per the germline V gene, CDR1 is SGHRS and CDR2 is YFSETQ. CDR3 length: 16 residues. The CDR3: CASSLGTGGYGTEAFF. The CDR3 nucleotides are TGCGCCAGCAGCTTGGGGACAGGGGGTTATGGCACTGAAGCTTTCTTT.

A single count supports this clone. The chain combines TRBV20-1 with TRBJ2-5; D is possibly TRBD1 (7 bases). There are 11 residues in the CDR3. CDR1 and CDR2 from the germline V gene are DFQATT and SNEGSKA (reference sequence). The CDR3: CGGGTQETQYF. DNA of the CDR3: TGCGGAGGGGGCACCCAAGAGACCCAGTACTTC.

The chain uses TRBV4-1 and TRBJ1-1; the match to TRBD1 covers 7 bases. Germline V lookup: CDR1 MGHRA, CDR2 YSYEKL. Unmatched junction bases numbered 4, after V lost 4 bases and J lost 2 bases. This CDR3 comprises 14 residues. CDR3 in amino acids: CASSRQGFNTEAFF. CDR3 in DNA: TGCGCCAGCAGCCGACAGGGATTTAACACTGAAGCTTTCTTT.

This chain's CDR3 is CASIRAGTGFDEQYF. The CDR3 nucleotides are TGTGCCAGCATTAGGGCGGGAACGGGCTTCGACGAGCAGTACTTC. This chain uses TRBV7-9 with TRBJ2-7; tentatively, D is TRBD2 (6 bases). CDR1 and CDR2 from the germline V gene are SEHNR and FQNEAQ (reference sequence). Trimming left V 7 bases short and J 5 bases short, with 21 bases between. The CDR3 loop spans 15 amino acids.

The V and J genes are TRBV25-1 and TRBJ1-1; 7 nucleotides align to TRBD1. The germline CDR1 and CDR2 sequences are MGHDK and SYGVNS. This CDR3 comprises 13 residues. V was clipped by 6 bases and J by 3 bases; unmatched bases: 4. CDR3 nucleotides: TGTGCCAGCAGACAGCAGGGGGACACTGAAGCTTTCTTT. This codes for CASRQQGDTEAFF.

This chain links TRBV27 with TRBJ1-5, with D possibly TRBD1 on 6 matching bases. Germline assignment: CDR1 MNHEY and CDR2 SMNVEV (reference sequence). Trimming took off 3 bases at V and 7 bases at J, with 10 bases between the two ends. This CDR3 spans 13 amino acids. CDR3 sequence reads: CASSLGGGQPQHF. The CDR3 DNA is TGTGCCAGCAGTTTGGGGGGCGGGCAGCCCCAGCATTTT.